The entry below gives a single T cell receptor (beta chain) sequence along with its context. No antigen is known for it. Base-call qualities are not available, and no considerably larger clone is one nucleotide away. The data were obtained in a study of MAIT cells during Salmonella Paratyphi A infection (dated by TCRdb to about 2017). Study-level background: Adult volunteers aged 18 to 60 swallowed one dose of 1-5x10^3 CFU of S. Paratyphi A strain NVGH308. Starting at diagnosis, the diagnosed volunteers took ciprofloxacin 500 mg twice daily for 14 days. What the authors observed across the whole study: Compared with healthy controls, diagnosed volunteers had more expansion or contraction among the top five MAIT clonotypes (around 0.5 versus 0.13), a finding that suggests the repertoire is reshaped by infection. The space taken up by over-represented MAIT clonotypes dropped significantly from baseline to mid-infection (roughly 0.18 to 0.096), while post-infection showed no significant difference. The availability of volunteer samples limited the sample sizes, but these sizes were considered adequate to detect differences between groups. MAIT TRBV usage was oligoclonal, favouring TRBV20 and TRBV6, and appeared unchanged by infection.

Library preparation employed 5' RACE. Two rounds of PCR with Phusion High-Fidelity polymerase amplified TCRbeta, with sample-specific barcodes added in the primers. TCRbeta libraries were made through template-switch cDNA synthesis using SMARTScribe reverse transcriptase and a TRBC-specific primer. After barcoding, samples were pooled and then prepared using the NEBNext Ultra DNA Library Prep Kit for Illumina. Sequencing of libraries was performed on an Illumina MiSeq with the MiSeq reagent kit v2, 300 cycles. The authors processed their data as follows. Jemultiplexer was used to demultiplex reads by barcode, and MiTCR with default parameters handled the alignment. VDJtools removed non-functional sequences, and clonotypes were defined by amino acid sequence, with clonotype frequencies based on assigned sequence reads. Clonal space homeostasis binned clonotypes by frequency as over-represented (0.05-1), large, medium and small. TCRdb passed the public sequencing reads through fastp at Q25 and MiXCR, retaining productive beta sequences. Entries that share a CDR3 protein sequence are merged under the most common genes and DNA. Here the V and J calls rest on TCRdb's processing, not on the authors' analysis. This sample lists nearly 1,500 distinct CDR3 sequences; 60% to 70% were detected once. In total, the top ten clones hold 40% to 60% of the sample.

The label giving this sample's time point can be read as: after infection, following antibiotic treatment. Using flow cytometry, MAIT cells, defined as Valpha7.2+ CD161+ T cells, were identified and sorted. In several volunteers who developed enteric fever after controlled oral challenge with live Salmonella Paratyphi A, circulating MAIT cell TCRbeta repertoires were profiled over time. Every diagnosed volunteer provided MAIT cell samples at pre-infection, mid-infection and post-infection timepoints. Enteric fever was diagnosed on the basis of Paratyphi A bacteremia and/or persistent fever above 38 degrees C lasting more than 12 hours. Infection was diagnosed in challenged volunteers between day 4 and day 7 after challenge. For RNA extraction, between 5,000 and 10,000 MAIT cells per sample were sorted directly into RNAqueous-Micro lysis buffer. Lymphoprep gradient centrifugation was used to isolate peripheral blood mononuclear cells from blood samples and leukocyte cones. Sorting was done on either a BD FACSAria Fusion or a BD FACSAria III sorter.

From the cysteine up to the phenylalanine, the CDR3 has a length of 15 residues. The kept DNA is CDR3 alone, 45 bases in frame from the first base. V is cut back by 1 base and J by 5 bases, with 4 bases in the junction unmatched. CDR1 is given as SGHDT and CDR2 as YYEEEE, both from the germline V gene. This TCR was recovered from a person aged 18 to 70 who was deliberately infected with Salmonella Paratyphi A in a paratyphoid fever challenge study. The chain couples TRBV5-6 to TRBJ2-1; TRBD2 matches 9 bases in the middle. Source: MAIT cells from blood, taken at the last sampling point of the challenge study. This receptor has the CDR3 CASSLLAGWDNEQFF. The nucleotide sequence reads TGTGCCAGCAGCTTGCTAGCGGGGTGGGACAATGAGCAGTTCTTC. Full variable domain (CDR3 extended with the reference TRBV5-6 and TRBJ2-1 proteins): DAGVTQSPTHLIKTRGQQVTLRCSPKSGHDTVSWYQQALGQGPQFIFQYYEEEERQRGNFPDRFSGHQFPNYSSELNVNALLLGDSALYLCASSLLAGWDNEQFFGPGTRLTVL.